This entry features one TCR beta chain sequence. Its antigen remains unidentified. V dropped 5 bases and J dropped 7; count of bases not matched to a gene: 4. Looked up from germline, CDR1 is LNHDA and CDR2 is SQIVND (reference sequence). This CDR3 contains 13 residues. This sample was included in a study of beta chain features in type 1 diabetes. About the study: Across the samples, over 85 million sorted cells were examined in total. Points from the study as a whole: Patients with Type 1 diabetes showed moderately but significantly shorter TCRB CDR3s in all four CD4+ subsets. Unsettled here was the matter of whether HLA type influences TCRB rearrangement.

A sort by CD45RO/CCR7/CD25/CD127/CD95/CD27 yielded CD4+ naive, central memory, regulatory and stem cell-like memory cells. The authors reverse transcribed all of the isolated RNA, so sequencing captured expressed TCRB transcripts. Some clones are missing from TCRdb's copy, which holds only in-frame ones; the method was immunoSEQ multiplex PCR. The data contain fewer than 300,000 clones, around 9.9% of them singletons. The receptor comes from a man under 40 with type 1 diabetes. Material: naive CD4+ T cells from blood. J is TRBJ1-5 and V is TRBV19; the match to TRBD1 covers 8 bases. The CDR3 region is CASSPQGDQPQHF. For the CDR3, the DNA is TGTGCCAGTAGTCCACAGGGGGACCAGCCCCAGCATTTT.